This T cell receptor (beta chain) was captured by sequencing in a study of Ad26.COV2.S vaccination and SARS-CoV-2 variants. Study-wide background: Administration of Ad26.COV2.S was intramuscular, either once or twice 56 days apart.

Germline CDR1 reads SGHDN; CDR2 reads FVKESK. The length of the CDR3 is 17 residues. Trimming pared 0 bases from V and 4 bases from J, leaving 16 bases between. Treatment: some 20 received Ad26.COV2.S at low or high dose, single or two shots; about 5 received placebo; per-sample allocation not given. Sampling occurred on day 63 after the first vaccine or placebo injection. This clone was picked up one time. Here immunoSEQ multiplex PCR was the method, and the copy in TCRdb shows in-frame clones only, minus some. This sample has about half a million clones, with nearly 90% found just once. The chain joins TRBV14 to TRBJ1-3; the D is unclear. The source was peripheral blood, collected in a trial of Ad26.COV2.S vaccine versus placebo. The TCR sequence derives from a person between 18 and 65 years old who received the Ad26.COV2.S COVID-19 vaccine or a placebo. CDR3 region: CASSQDPPGIGGNTIYF. The CDR3, as DNA: TGTGCCAGCAGCCAAGATCCCCCGGGGATCGGAGGAAACACCATATATTTT.